This TCR beta chain was captured by sequencing in a study of shared clonotypes between healthy human individuals. Overall study context: Sampling drew on donors who were a couple of women and three men aged 18 to 49.

In the original processing: In the immunoSEQ data, sequences were junction-only and lacked quality scores, so filtering differed. Profiling relied on immunoSEQ multiplex PCR, and the TCRdb table lists in-frame clones only, not all of them. The D gene and trimming were derived from the DNA, and the V and J assignments and clone size from that table. This table holds approximately 500,000 clones, 60% to 85% found once. Everyone who donated was a Caucasian adult who lived in Nashville, Tennessee. About this clone itself: Its target is not known.

Study outcomes and limitations: Genetic and exposure-history diversity was limited by the small donor number.

The germline V gene has CDR1 LGHNA and CDR2 YNFKEQ. V shed 5 bases, J shed 9 bases, and the junction held 9 bases outside the gene matches. This CDR3 region has 14 residues. The receptor was isolated from a woman aged 35 to 49 in good health. Some clones in this sample may be carry-over from other donors' samples. This chain connects TRBV4-2 to TRBJ2-1; 8 bases line up with TRBD2. Sequencing was carried out using PBMCs. As DNA, the CDR3 is TGTGCCAGCAGCTTTAGCGGGACCCTCGGTGAGCAGTTCTTC. Residues: CASSFSGTLGEQFF.